This T cell receptor (beta chain) comes out of a study of T cell responses to AZD1222 COVID-19 vaccine. Looking at the study overall: The study pooled second doses at about 4 or about 12 weeks.

For this clone: What it binds is not known.

Clones were read by immunoSEQ multiplex PCR, and TCRdb kept only the in-frame ones, dropping some. The sample yields roughly 180,000 clones, approximately 90% seen once. This CDR3 comprises 16 residues. CDR1 SGHTA and CDR2 FQGTGA come from the germline V gene. Between the trimmed V and J ends, which lost 4 bases and 0 bases, there was a span of 12 bases. Study findings and constraints: Recipients of AZD1222 seropositive at baseline numbered only 5 or 6. After the peak T cell response, and only then, were repertoires sampled. In the spike-specific TCR repertoire, nearly half reportedly target unmutated variant regions.

This receptor was identified in an adult in good health. Sequencing was performed on peripheral blood, taken on day 0 of AZD1222 vaccination. The chain uses TRBV7-3 and TRBJ2-2, with D possibly being TRBD1 or TRBD2 (5 bases each). CDR3 bases: TGTGCCAGCAGCTGGGGACGGGGATCGAACACCGGGGAGCTGTTTTTT. Its protein is CASSWGRGSNTGELFF.